The sequence of this TCR beta chain was determined in a study of T cell repertoires in cytomegalovirus infection. Background on the study: CMV epitopes that were recently identified and HLA-C-restricted were used alongside well-studied HLA-B-restricted ones. It can be stated that public TCR beta signatures indicated CMV infection as well as a matching HLA type. Study results and caveats: HLA-C-restricted CMV-specific TCR beta clonotypes prevailed in the ex vivo response.

As concerns this clonotype: What it recognizes is unknown.

V gave up 6 bases and J gave up 3 bases; unmatched junction bases: 10. Germline V gene sequence: CDR1 DFQATT, CDR2 SNEGSKA (reference sequence). There are 14 residues in the CDR3. TCRdb processed the reads anew with MiXCR; each CDR3 protein has one entry. Of about 480,000 distinct CDR3 sequences in the sample, roughly a third are singletons; the top ten hold about 17%. This TCR was recovered from a human donor in good health (CMV status not recorded). Some clones in this sample may be carry-over from other donors' samples. This specimen consisted of cultured PBMCs, obtained from culture after CMV antigen stimulation. The chain uses TRBV20-1 and TRBJ1-2; 7 nucleotides line up with TRBD1. CDR3 sequence: CSAPNTGTDYGYTF. DNA of the CDR3: TGCAGTGCACCCAATACTGGGACAGACTATGGCTACACCTTC.